Only a few counts were recorded for the clone carrying this TCR beta chain. The antigen remains undetermined. This specimen belongs to a study of blood T cells in healthy people across ages. Across the study: About one barcoded beta molecule was captured per two T cells (by template switching).

Sample-barcoded 5' priming and a J-beta primer mix drove a second PCR of about 6 to 11 cycles. TCRdb used MiXCR to reprocess the 5' RACE reads, holding one entry per CDR3 protein. The profile shows 2 million or so distinct CDR3 sequences, 49% of them singletons. Study-wide findings and caveats: Unknown CMV status may confound age-related changes in expanded clones. Older age went with lower TCR beta diversity per million T cells, in a roughly linear way.

There are 16 residues in the CDR3. Germline values: CDR1 SGHTA, CDR2 FQGNSA. The J segment lost 3 bases and the V segment lost 2 bases, leaving 5 bases of the junction unmatched. This sequence joins TRBV7-2 and TRBJ2-7, with 12 bases aligning to TRBD2. The sequence was obtained from a woman in her thirties or forties in good health. The sample comprised blood. The CDR3 region has the DNA TGTGCCAGCAGCTTAATGCCTAGCGGGGGGGTCTACGAGCAGTACTTC. This translates into CASSLMPSGGVYEQYF.